A selection of T cell receptor beta chains follows, all from one sample in a study of T cell responses to AZD1222 COVID-19 vaccine. Only in-frame clones appear in the TCRdb table, and some are missing; sequencing was by immunoSEQ multiplex PCR. This sample has 65,000 to 75,000 clones; less than 85% occur once, and the top ten carry about 50%. Material: peripheral blood, obtained 28 days after the second AZD1222 dose. These receptors originate from an adult who received the AZD1222 COVID-19 vaccine. Each CDR3 is given with its conserved first and last residue. Each record gives: D gene, clone size, V gene, J gene, CDR3 protein, CDR3 DNA. D genes are given only for firm matches. Part of the rows lack a size; the others show once, few, many or a class for expanded clones.

>-|-|TRBV3-1/TRBV3-2|TRBJ2-2
CASSRFQNTGELFF
TGTGCCAGCAGCCGATTTCAGAACACCGGGGAGCTGTTTTTT
>TRBD1|few|TRBV7-7|TRBJ2-5
CASSLNRGQVETQYF
TGTGCTAGCAGCTTAAACAGGGGGCAGGTAGAGACCCAGTACTTC
>-|once|TRBV28|TRBJ2-3
CASSEQDSTDTQYF
TGTGCCAGCAGTGAACAGGACAGCACAGATACGCAGTATTTT
>-|-|TRBV29-1|TRBJ1-1
CSVLAQGDTEAFF
TGCAGCGTTTTGGCACAGGGTGACACTGAAGCTTTCTTT
>-|-|TRBV19|TRBJ1-2
CASLQGDGYTF
TGTGCCAGTCTCCAGGGCGATGGCTACACCTTC
>TRBD1|-|TRBV6-2/TRBV6-3|TRBJ1-5
CASSYTGGNQPQHF
TGTGCCAGCAGTTACACAGGGGGTAATCAGCCCCAGCATTTT
>TRBD2|-|TRBV4-2|TRBJ2-7
CASSPGTNFYEQYF
TGTGCCAGCAGCCCCGGGACTAATTTCTACGAGCAGTACTTC
>-|many|TRBV28|TRBJ1-2
CASSSGSRGQEGYTF
TGTGCCAGCAGTTCCGGGTCCCGGGGGCAGGAAGGCTACACCTTC
>-|-|TRBV5-1|TRBJ2-3
CASSPGTGAVSTDTQYF
TGCGCCAGCAGCCCCGGTACGGGGGCCGTCAGCACAGATACGCAGTATTTT
>-|-|TRBV11-2|TRBJ1-2
CASSREQPSRGYTF
TGTGCCAGCAGCCGGGAACAGCCGTCTCGTGGCTACACCTTC
>-|-|TRBV2|TRBJ2-3
CASSENRVGTDTQYF
TGTGCCAGCAGTGAGAACAGGGTAGGCACAGATACGCAGTATTTT
>TRBD2|-|TRBV28|TRBJ2-1
CASIAGTSVNEQFF
TGTGCCAGCATCGCCGGGACTAGCGTAAATGAGCAGTTCTTC
>TRBD2|-|TRBV10-3|TRBJ2-3
CAISDPRGLAGGSDTQYF
TGTGCCATCAGTGACCCCCGGGGGCTAGCGGGGGGCTCAGATACGCAGTATTTT
>TRBD1|-|TRBV7-2|TRBJ1-2
CASSVTGTESYGYTF
TGTGCCAGCAGCGTCACCGGGACAGAGAGCTATGGCTACACCTTC
>-|-|TRBV28|TRBJ2-7
CASSLMYQDSYEQYF
TGTGCCAGCAGTTTAATGTACCAGGATTCCTACGAGCAGTACTTC
>TRBD1|-|TRBV6-2/TRBV6-3|TRBJ1-1
CASSPQGQAPEAFF
TGTGCCAGCAGTCCGCAGGGACAGGCCCCTGAAGCTTTCTTT
>TRBD2|-|TRBV12-5|TRBJ2-2
CASGLFSGRFTGELFF
TGTGCTAGTGGTTTGTTTAGCGGGAGATTCACCGGGGAGCTGTTTTTT
>TRBD2|-|TRBV24-1|TRBJ2-1
CATSEAGASSYNEQFF
TGTGCCACCAGTGAAGCGGGGGCCAGCTCCTACAATGAGCAGTTCTTC
>-|-|TRBV7-8|TRBJ1-5
CASSLGGQRNQPQHF
TGTGCCAGCAGCTTAGGAGGACAGAGGAATCAGCCCCAGCATTTT
>TRBD2|-|TRBV2|TRBJ2-2
CASSPQRGGTGELFF
TGTGCCAGCAGTCCCCAGCGGGGGGGAACCGGGGAGCTGTTTTTT
>-|-|TRBV30|TRBJ1-3
CAWSADNSGNTIYF
TGTGCCTGGAGCGCCGATAATTCCGGAAACACCATATATTTT
>-|-|TRBV30|TRBJ2-7
CAWSVMLDYEQYF
TGTGCCTGGAGTGTCATGTTGGACTACGAGCAGTACTTC
>-|once|TRBV5-1|TRBJ2-7
CASSLAPGVTYEQYF
TGCGCCAGCAGCTTGGCCCCCGGGGTCACTTACGAGCAGTACTTC
>-|-|TRBV7-2|TRBJ2-4
CASSLRNTKNIQYF
TGTGCCAGCAGCTTAAGGAATACCAAAAACATTCAGTACTTC
>-|-|TRBV18|TRBJ2-3
CASYERQTADTQYF
TGTGCCAGCTACGAACGGCAGACAGCAGATACGCAGTATTTT
>-|-|TRBV28|TRBJ2-1
CASTPTVSRPYNEQFF
TGTGCCAGCACCCCAACCGTTTCGCGCCCCTACAATGAGCAGTTCTTC
>TRBD1|-|TRBV11-2|TRBJ1-5
CASSPNRGGNQPQHF
TGTGCCAGCAGCCCTAACAGGGGAGGCAATCAGCCCCAGCATTTT
>-|-|TRBV5-1|TRBJ1-2
CASRPGDYGYTF
TGCGCCAGCAGGCCCGGAGACTATGGCTACACCTTC
>-|-|TRBV19|TRBJ2-2
CASSTSPWGQNTGELFF
TGTGCCAGTAGTACCAGCCCGTGGGGGCAGAACACCGGGGAGCTGTTTTTT
>TRBD1|-|TRBV5-5|TRBJ1-4
CASSHPTGGVEKLFF
TGTGCCAGCAGCCACCCGACAGGGGGGGTCGAAAAACTGTTTTTT
>-|-|TRBV7-9|TRBJ1-1
CASSRGAGGMNTEAFF
TGTGCCAGCAGCCGGGGAGCGGGAGGCATGAACACTGAAGCTTTCTTT
>-|-|TRBV27|TRBJ2-7
CASSLSTFGQRGEQYF
TGTGCCAGCAGTTTATCGACCTTCGGACAGCGAGGGGAGCAGTACTTC
>-|-|TRBV19|TRBJ2-6
CASSIGQASGANVLTF
TGTGCCAGTAGTATCGGGCAGGCCTCTGGGGCCAACGTCCTGACTTTC
>-|-|TRBV18|TRBJ2-3
CASSPPSQASTDTQYF
TGTGCCAGCTCACCACCGTCACAGGCTAGCACAGATACGCAGTATTTT
>-|once|TRBV28|TRBJ2-2
CASSARTETNTGELFF
TGTGCCAGCAGTGCCCGGACAGAGACGAACACCGGGGAGCTGTTTTTT
>TRBD2|-|TRBV5-6|TRBJ2-1
CASSFPAGEMGDEQFF
TGTGCCAGCAGCTTCCCAGCGGGGGAAATGGGGGATGAGCAGTTCTTC
>-|-|TRBV5-1|TRBJ2-5
CASSSWDEETQYF
TGCGCCAGCAGCTCGTGGGACGAAGAGACCCAGTACTTC
>TRBD1|-|TRBV29-1|TRBJ1-2
CSVEDFGPGQGQPF
TGCAGCGTTGAAGATTTTGGGCCCGGACAGGGGCAGCCCTTC
>TRBD1|-|TRBV6-1|TRBJ1-6
CASSEGQGSVNSPLHF
TGTGCCAGCAGTGAGGGACAGGGGTCGGTTAATTCACCCCTCCACTTT
>-|-|TRBV2|TRBJ1-1
CASSSQGGMNTEAFF
TGTGCCAGCAGTTCTCAAGGGGGGATGAACACTGAAGCTTTCTTT
>-|once|TRBV5-4|TRBJ2-1
CASSLAGAQNDNEQFF
TGTGCCAGCAGCTTGGCCGGGGCCCAAAACGACAATGAGCAGTTCTTC
>TRBD1|-|TRBV27|TRBJ1-5
CASSLRATGGGQPQHF
TGTGCCAGCAGTTTACGGGCGACAGGGGGCGGCCAGCCCCAGCATTTT
>TRBD1|-|TRBV4-2|TRBJ2-7
CASSQQTGDLNEQYF
TGTGCCAGCAGCCAACAGACAGGGGACCTCAACGAGCAGTACTTC
>-|-|TRBV30|TRBJ1-1
CAWSPNRETEAFF
TGTGCCTGGAGTCCCAACAGGGAGACTGAAGCTTTCTTT
>TRBD1|few|TRBV19|TRBJ1-4
CASSRGTGDEKLFF
TGTGCCAGTAGCCGCGGGACAGGGGATGAAAAACTGTTTTTT
>-|once|TRBV6-2/TRBV6-3|TRBJ2-5
CASSYGTSETRYF
TGTGCCAGCAGTTACGGGACATCAGAGACCCGGTACTTC
>-|few|TRBV3-1/TRBV3-2|TRBJ2-3
CASSQLVGDLSDTQYF
TGTGCCAGCAGCCAACTGGTCGGGGATCTCTCAGATACGCAGTATTTT
>TRBD2|few|TRBV9|TRBJ2-2
CASSVDLAGFTGELFF
TGTGCCAGCAGCGTAGACCTAGCGGGATTCACCGGGGAGCTGTTTTTT
>TRBD2|-|TRBV24-1|TRBJ2-2
CATSDLAFGGASTGELFF
TGTGCCACCAGTGATTTGGCCTTCGGGGGGGCCTCTACCGGGGAGCTGTTTTTT
>TRBD2|-|TRBV20-1|TRBJ2-1
CSASVPGRSGRYNEQFF
TGCAGTGCTAGTGTCCCAGGGCGGAGCGGGAGGTACAATGAGCAGTTCTTC
>-|few|TRBV21-1|TRBJ1-6
CASSPGTGVSYNSPLHF
TGTGCCAGCAGTCCCGGGACAGGGGTCTCCTATAATTCACCCCTCCACTTT
>TRBD1|-|TRBV2|TRBJ2-1
CASSPPGTGVNEQFF
TGTGCCAGCAGTCCCCCGGGGACAGGGGTCAATGAGCAGTTCTTC
>-|-|TRBV6-5|TRBJ1-6
CASSPTIGPNHILHF
TGTGCCAGCAGTCCGACCATAGGACCCAATCATATCCTCCACTTT
>-|-|TRBV7-9|TRBJ2-1
CASSLPRRDSAYNEQFF
TGTGCCAGCAGCTTGCCGAGGCGGGACAGCGCCTACAATGAGCAGTTCTTC
>-|-|TRBV7-8|TRBJ1-5
CASSFSMTHSNQPQHF
TGTGCCAGCAGCTTCAGTATGACACATAGCAATCAGCCCCAGCATTTT